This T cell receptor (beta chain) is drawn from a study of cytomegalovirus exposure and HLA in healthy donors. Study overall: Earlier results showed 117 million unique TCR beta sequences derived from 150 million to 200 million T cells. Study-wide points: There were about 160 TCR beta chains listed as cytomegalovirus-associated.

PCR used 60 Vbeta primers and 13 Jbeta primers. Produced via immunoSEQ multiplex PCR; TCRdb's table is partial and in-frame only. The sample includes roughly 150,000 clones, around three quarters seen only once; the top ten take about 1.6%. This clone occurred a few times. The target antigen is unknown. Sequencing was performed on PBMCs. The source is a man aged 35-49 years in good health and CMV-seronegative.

The DNA of the CDR3 is TGCGCCAGCAGCCTATGGGAAGCGGGAAGAGGTTACAATGAGCAGTTCTTC. It specifies CASSLWEAGRGYNEQFF. V is TRBV5-1 and J is TRBJ2-1, with 7 bases matching TRBD2. The CDR3 is 17 residues long. Germline CDR1 SGHRS, CDR2 YFSETQ. V shed 4 bases, J shed 4 bases, and the junction held 14 bases outside the gene matches.